These 18 T cell receptor beta chains were all obtained from the same sample, sequenced in a study of shared clonotypes between healthy human individuals. The table came from immunoSEQ multiplex PCR; TCRdb's copy has only in-frame clones and leaves some out. The sample lists roughly 2.1 million clones; about 92% were seen once. The naive CD8 population came from CD45RO-negative cells selected for CCR7, without terminally differentiated effector memory CD45RA+ cells. Sequencing was carried out using naive CD8+ T cells from PBMCs. The source of these receptors is a man younger than 35 in good health. Some clones in this sample may be carry-over from other donors' samples.

This clone has just one count. The CDR3 sequence: CASSGQGEYEQYF. The CDR3 DNA sequence: TGTGCCAGCAGTGGCCAGGGCGAGTACGAGCAGTACTTC. The rearrangement uses TRBV27 and TRBJ2-7; TRBD1 might be the D (5 bases). The V gene lost 5 bases and the J gene lost 4 bases, with 12 bases spanning the gap. Germline V gives CDR1 MNHEY, CDR2 SMNVEV (reference sequence). The CDR3 is made up of 13 amino acids.

This chain uses TRBV7-9 with TRBJ2-4; D could derive from TRBD1 or TRBD2 (5 bases each). Trimming cost V 11 bases and J 6 bases, with 17 bases left between them. CDR1 SEHNR and CDR2 FQNEAQ come from the germline V gene (reference sequence). This CDR3 region has 13 residues. CDR3 loop: CAAEGFVGNIQYF. The CDR3 DNA sequence: TGTGCCGCCGAGGGGTTTGTCGGAAACATTCAGTACTTC.

The chain is built from TRBV5-1 and TRBJ1-1; D not resolved. CDR3 length equals 13 residues. V was trimmed by 4 bases and J by 1 base, leaving 8 bases between them. Germline V lookup: CDR1 SGHRS, CDR2 YFSETQ. This chain's CDR3 is CASSQLENTEAFF. CDR3 coding DNA: TGCGCCAGCAGCCAGCTTGAGAACACTGAAGCTTTCTTT.

The rearrangement joins TRBV28 to TRBJ2-7, with unresolved D. Trimming shortened V by 6 bases and J by 7 bases, and 16 bases separated the two germline ends. CDR1 is MDHEN and CDR2 is SYDVKM in the germline V gene. This CDR3 has 13 residues. The CDR3 DNA reads TGTGCCAGCAGCATAGATTTAGGGCAGGAGCAGTACTTC. It translates to CASSIDLGQEQYF. The variable domain in full, completed from reference TRBV28 and TRBJ2-7, reads DVKVTQSSRYLVKRTGEKVFLECVQDMDHENMFWYRQDPGLGLRLIYFSYDVKMKEKGDIPEGYSVSREKKERFSLILESASTNQTSMYLCASSIDLGQEQYFGPGTRLTVT.

The chain joins TRBV27 to TRBJ1-1; possible D gene TRBD1, 6 bases. V was clipped by 6 bases and J by 0 bases, with 8 bases between them. The CDR3 loop spans 13 amino acids. CDR1 and CDR2 (germline): MNHEY, SMNVEV (reference sequence). CDR3: CASSRGMNTEAFF. The CDR3 bases are TGTGCCAGCAGCAGGGGTATGAACACTGAAGCTTTCTTT.

The genes are TRBV5-1 and TRBJ2-5, with D possibly matching TRBD1 (6 bases). Germline values: CDR1 SGHRS, CDR2 YFSETQ. V was pared by 1 base and J by 3 bases, with 13 bases between. CDR3 length equals 15 residues. DNA of the CDR3: TGCGCCAGCAGCTTGTCGCAGGGGATGGAAGAGACCCAGTACTTC. Amino acid sequence: CASSLSQGMEETQYF.

V gene TRBV10-3 combines with J gene TRBJ1-5; perhaps TRBD1 as D (5 bases). Germline V lookup: CDR1 ENHRY, CDR2 SYGVKD. The CDR3 extends over 13 amino acids. Trimming removed 2 bases from V and 5 bases from J, with 7 bases in between. CDR3 in amino acids: CAISEGGDQPQHF. As DNA, the CDR3 is TGTGCCATCAGTGAGGGAGGGGATCAGCCCCAGCATTTT.

The chain employs TRBV29-1 and TRBJ1-2; the match to TRBD1 covers 8 bases. In germline, CDR1 is SQVTM, CDR2 ANQGSEA. The ends lost 5 bases at V and 7 bases at J; junction bases unmatched: 9. The CDR3 extends over 13 amino acids. The CDR3, as DNA: TGCAGCGTTCTGACAGGGGTTGAGGGTGGCTACACCTTC. It translates to CSVLTGVEGGYTF.

The chain has TRBV28 and TRBJ2-3, with D perhaps TRBD2 (6 bases). The CDR3 contains 15 residues. The V gene's germline CDR1 is MDHEN and CDR2 SYDVKM. V lost 2 bases, J lost 0 bases, and 9 bases lay in between. In DNA, the CDR3 is TGTGCCAGCAGTTTACTACTAGCTAGCACAGATACGCAGTATTTT. This codes for CASSLLLASTDTQYF.

This clone was seen just once. The chain links TRBV9 to TRBJ2-1, with a weak D call TRBD2 (6 bases). Germline V gives CDR1 SGDLS, CDR2 YYNGEE. Trimming took 3 bases from V and 6 from J, leaving 13 bases between them. This CDR3 comprises 14 residues. The DNA for the CDR3 is TGTGCCAGCAGCGCGGGACTCGTGGGCAATGAGCAGTTCTTC. It specifies CASSAGLVGNEQFF. Drawing the rest from reference TRBV9 and TRBJ2-1, the complete variable domain is DSGVTQTPKHLITATGQRVTLRCSPRSGDLSVYWYQQSLDQGLQFLIQYYNGEERAKGNILERFSAQQFPDLHSELNLSSLELGDSALYFCASSAGLVGNEQFFGPGTRLTVL.

The chain joins TRBV6-4 to TRBJ2-2; 7 nucleotides match TRBD2. Trimming removed 4 bases from V and 7 bases from J; junction bases left unmatched: 15. The CDR3 covers 17 residues. Germline-derived CDR1 and CDR2 are MRHNA and SNTAGT. The CDR3 loop reads CASSAPSRREIVGELFF. DNA of the CDR3: TGTGCCAGCAGTGCCCCCAGTAGGCGGGAGATAGTCGGGGAGCTGTTTTTT.

V is TRBV7-9 and J is TRBJ1-4; 8 bases align to TRBD1. The CDR3 has 16 amino acids. Germline V CDR1 and CDR2: SEHNR, FQNEAQ (reference sequence). With 3 bases clipped from V and 4 bases from J, the junction kept 7 bases outside the gene matches. DNA for the CDR3: TGTGCCAGCAGCTTTCCCCCGGACAGGGATAATGAAAAACTGTTTTTT. Translating gives CASSFPPDRDNEKLFF.

The chain recombines TRBV27 with TRBJ1-2; 8 bases are shared with TRBD1. The CDR3 loop spans 16 amino acids. Germline trimming cut 1 base from V and 0 bases from J; bases unmatched to any gene: 4. CDR1 is MNHEY, CDR2 SMNVEV, per germline (reference sequence). CDR3 bases: TGTGCCAGCAGTTTATGGGCAGGGGGCGCTAACTATGGCTACACCTTC. It codes for CASSLWAGGANYGYTF.

The rearrangement uses TRBV7-3 and TRBJ1-1; no definite D call. With 2 bases removed from V and 1 base from J, the gap between germline ends came to 8 bases. This CDR3 comprises 14 residues. The germline V gene encodes CDR1 SGHTA and CDR2 FQGTGA. The CDR3 protein is CASSLSVANTEAFF. The DNA for the CDR3 is TGTGCCAGCAGCTTATCCGTCGCGAACACTGAAGCTTTCTTT.

The chain uses TRBV9 and TRBJ2-1; D gene ambiguous. There are 14 residues in the CDR3. CDR1 and CDR2 from the germline V gene are SGDLS and YYNGEE. The ends were cut back, 3 bases at V and 6 bases at J, with 13 bases in the middle. CDR3 coding DNA: TGTGCCAGCAGCGGGCGGCGTGGAGCCAATGAGCAGTTCTTC. Protein: CASSGRRGANEQFF.

The gene calls are TRBV7-8 and TRBJ1-5, with a possible D match to TRBD1 (5 bases). CDR1 and CDR2 (germline): SGHVS, FQNEAQ. This CDR3 has 14 residues. Trimming shortened V by 5 bases and J by 1 base, and 9 bases separated the two germline ends. CDR3 in DNA: TGTGCCAGCAGCCCCGGGACGAGCAATCAGCCCCAGCATTTT. It translates to CASSPGTSNQPQHF.

This clone is a singleton in its sample. CDR3 sequence: CASSIDGAQDNYGYTF. As DNA, the CDR3 is TGTGCCAGTAGTATTGATGGAGCACAGGATAACTATGGCTACACCTTC. This chain uses TRBV19 with TRBJ1-2; a possible D gene is TRBD1 (5 bases). The CDR3 has 16 amino acids. Germline V gene lookup returns CDR1 LNHDA and CDR2 SQIVND (reference sequence). Trimming took off 3 bases at V and 1 base at J, with 15 bases between the two ends. The entire variable domain, with the rest obtained from reference TRBV19 and TRBJ1-2, is as follows: DGGITQSPKYLFRKEGQNVTLSCEQNLNHDAMYWYRQDPGQGLRLIYYSQIVNDFQKGDIAEGYSVSREKKESFPLTVTSAQKNPTAFYLCASSIDGAQDNYGYTFGSGTRLTVV.

The rearrangement joins TRBV14 to TRBJ2-1, with a possible D match to TRBD2 (6 bases). Germline CDR1 is SGHDN and CDR2 is FVKESK. V was trimmed by 1 base and J by 6 bases, leaving 13 bases between them. The CDR3 contains 15 residues. CDR3 loop: CASSQVGRGLNEQFF. CDR3 nucleotides: TGTGCCAGCAGCCAAGTCGGGCGGGGTCTCAATGAGCAGTTCTTC.